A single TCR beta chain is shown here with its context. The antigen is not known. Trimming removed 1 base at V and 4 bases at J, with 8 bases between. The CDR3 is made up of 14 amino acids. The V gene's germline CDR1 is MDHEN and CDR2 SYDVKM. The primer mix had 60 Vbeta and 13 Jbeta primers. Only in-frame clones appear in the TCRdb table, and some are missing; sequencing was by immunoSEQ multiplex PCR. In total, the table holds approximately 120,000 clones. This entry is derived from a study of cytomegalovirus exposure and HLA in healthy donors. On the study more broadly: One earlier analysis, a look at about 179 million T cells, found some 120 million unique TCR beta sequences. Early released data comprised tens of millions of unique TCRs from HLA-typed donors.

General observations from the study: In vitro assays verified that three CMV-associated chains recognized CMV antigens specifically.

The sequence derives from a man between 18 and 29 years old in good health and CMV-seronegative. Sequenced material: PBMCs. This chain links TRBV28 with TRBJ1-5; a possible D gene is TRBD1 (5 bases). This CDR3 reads CASSLSGDNQPQHF. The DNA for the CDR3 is TGTGCCAGCAGTTTATCGGGGGATAATCAGCCCCAGCATTTT.